The 13 T cell receptor beta chains reported below all come from one sample, sequenced in a study of blood T cells in healthy people across ages. Through a sample-barcoded 5' primer and a J-beta primer mix, a second PCR was run for roughly 7 to 12 cycles. From the 5' RACE reads, TCRdb called clonotypes with MiXCR, one entry per CDR3 protein. The sample has around 1,500,000 distinct CDR3 sequences; roughly 30% are singletons. The sequencing input was blood. These receptors came from a woman aged 25 to 39 in good health.

The table lists this clonotype with a few counts. V is TRBV6-1 and J is TRBJ1-6, with D uncertain. V was clipped by 0 bases and J by 10 bases, with 7 bases between them. The CDR3 has 13 amino acids. Per germline, CDR1 MNHNS and CDR2 SASEGT. The CDR3 DNA follows: TGTGCCAGCAGTGAAGCGAGAGCATCACCCCTCCACTTT. Translation: CASSEARASPLHF.

Many counts were recorded for this clonotype. The chain combines TRBV3-1 with TRBJ2-7; no reliable D call. Germline V lookup: CDR1 LGHDT, CDR2 YNNKEL (reference sequence). CDR3 length: 15 residues. Trimming took off 1 base at V and 0 bases at J, with 10 bases between the two ends. The DNA of the CDR3 is TGTGCCAGCAGCCAAGGAGGTGTCAGCTCCTACGAGCAGTACTTC. Residues: CASSQGGVSSYEQYF.

This clonotype was recorded a few times. The rearrangement links TRBV12-3 or TRBV12-4 to TRBJ1-1, with TRBD1 as a possible D gene (5 bases). V was pared by 3 bases and J by 5 bases, with 10 bases between. The CDR3 consists of 13 residues. The CDR3 coding sequence is TGTGCCAGCAGTTTGTTAGCAGGGACTGAAGCTTTCTTT. Residues: CASSLLAGTEAFF.

CDR3 residues: CASSAGRGSYNEQFF. The CDR3 DNA follows: TGTGCCAGCAGCGCAGGGAGGGGGTCCTACAATGAGCAGTTCTTC. This chain links TRBV9 with TRBJ2-1, with a tentative D call TRBD2 (7 bases). In germline, CDR1 is SGDLS, CDR2 YYNGEE. This CDR3 region has 15 residues. Deletions cut 3 bases from V and 1 base from J, with 11 bases between.

This clonotype was picked up a small number of times. The chain recombines TRBV20-1 with TRBJ2-5, with D possibly matching TRBD1 (5 bases). The CDR3 spans 13 residues. Germline V gene data show CDR1 as DFQATT and CDR2 as SNEGSKA (reference sequence). V was trimmed by 7 bases and J by 1 base, leaving 13 bases between them. The CDR3 DNA is TGCAGTGGAACAAGGACATCCCAAGAGACCCAGTACTTC. Its translation is CSGTRTSQETQYF.

This clonotype came up a few times. CDR3 loop: CASSWVGNEFEQYF. The CDR3 DNA reads as TGCGCCAGCAGCTGGGTCGGGAATGAGTTCGAGCAGTACTTC. This chain uses TRBV5-1 with TRBJ2-7, with D maybe TRBD2 (5 bases). CDR1 is SGHRS and CDR2 is YFSETQ in the germline V gene. CDR3 length: 14 amino acids. The V end lost 3 bases, the J end lost 6 bases, and 16 bases lay between the germline ends.

Of note for this clonotype: Compared with germline, one end of the junction differs, possibly owing to a read error. The chain couples TRBV2 to TRBJ2-6, with D possibly TRBD1 on 5 matching bases. Germline V gene lookup returns CDR1 SNHLY and CDR2 FYNNEI. This CDR3 has 16 amino acids. In DNA, the CDR3 is TGCGCCAGCAGTGACCAGGGCTTCTCTGGGGCCAACGTCCTGACTTTC. The encoded protein is CASSDQGFSGANVLTF. Complete variable domain (other parts from reference TRBV2 and TRBJ2-6): EPEVTQTPSHQVTQMGQEVILRCVPISNHLYFYWYRQILGQKVEFLVSFYNNEISEKSEIFDDQFSVERPDGSNFTLKIRSTKLEDSAMYFCASSDQGFSGANVLTFGAGSRLTVL.

This clonotype has at least ten counts. The chain couples TRBV29-1 to TRBJ1-2; 7 positions match TRBD1. V trimming: 8 bases; J trimming: 4 bases; junction bases outside the gene matches: 13. The CDR3 consists of 14 residues. From germline, CDR1 is SQVTM and CDR2 ANQGSEA. CDR3 sequence: CSLETGYKGYGYTF. Here the CDR3 DNA reads TGCAGCTTAGAGACAGGGTACAAGGGCTATGGCTACACCTTC. The full variable domain, its missing parts supplied by reference TRBV29-1 and TRBJ1-2, is SAVISQKPSRDICQRGTSLTIQCQVDSQVTMMFWYRQQPGQSLTLIATANQGSEATYESGFVIDKFPISRPNLTFSTLTVSNMSPEDSSIYLCSLETGYKGYGYTFGSGTRLTVV.

This clonotype was seen a few times. The CDR3 spells CASSLSTGTDLPEQYF. The CDR3 coding sequence is TGCGCCAGCAGCTTGTCGACCGGGACAGACCTCCCCGAGCAGTACTTC. The chain couples TRBV5-1 to TRBJ2-7, with 7 bases that match TRBD1. After removal of 1 base from V and 6 bases from J, the junction contained 13 bases not matched to a gene. The CDR3 loop spans 16 amino acids. The V gene's germline CDR1 is SGHRS and CDR2 YFSETQ.

This rearrangement joins TRBV7-6 to TRBJ2-2; TRBD2 aligns across 12 bases. V gave up 6 bases and J gave up 4 bases; unmatched junction bases: 6. CDR3 length: 16 residues. Per germline, CDR1 SGHVS and CDR2 FNYEAQ. DNA for the CDR3: TGTGCCAGCAGAAAACTAGCGGGGGGACTCACCGGGGAGCTGTTTTTT. Translating it yields CASRKLAGGLTGELFF.

This clonotype was seen more than once but under ten times. This chain links TRBV28 with TRBJ2-7; TRBD1 matches at 12 bases. From germline, CDR1 is MDHEN and CDR2 SYDVKM. V dropped 6 bases and J dropped 4; count of bases not matched to a gene: 10. CDR3 length equals 16 residues. The CDR3 protein is CASSRDRGPSAYEQYF. The CDR3 bases are TGTGCCAGCAGCCGGGACAGGGGGCCTTCAGCATACGAGCAGTACTTC.

This clonotype was found many times. The chain employs TRBV6-6 and TRBJ1-4; 8 positions match TRBD1. Germline V gives CDR1 MNHNY, CDR2 SVGAGI (reference sequence). The CDR3 runs 13 residues. V gave up 6 bases and J gave up 4 bases; unmatched junction bases: 1. The CDR3 sequence: CASRDRGNEKLFF. CDR3 DNA: TGTGCCAGCAGAGACAGGGGTAATGAAAAACTGTTTTTT.

This clonotype appeared a few times. The CDR3: CSAAHIAGGLWYEQYF. CDR3 in DNA: TGCAGTGCTGCTCACATAGCGGGAGGGCTTTGGTACGAGCAGTACTTC. J is TRBJ2-5 and V is TRBV20-1, with TRBD2 identical over 11 bases. The end of the DNA is better explained by TRBJ2-7, so the J call may be wrong. From germline, CDR1 is DFQATT and CDR2 SNEGSKA (reference sequence). The length of the CDR3 is 16 residues.